The 12 T cell receptor beta chains given below trace back to one sample, sequenced in a study of CD8 T cells in ankylosing spondylitis. Overall study findings and caveats: Apparently characteristic of ankylosing spondylitis blood was a TCR beta motif (about 8 highly homologous variants).

No antigen has been assigned to these receptors. MiXCR, run by TCRdb on the 5' RACE reads, gives a single entry per CDR3 protein. The sample contains 130,000 or so distinct CDR3 sequences, 17% of which appear only once. The sequencing sample was made of blood, either unsorted or a sorted T cell fraction (not recorded which). These receptors came from a male donor with ankylosing spondylitis.

The genes are TRBV5-1 and TRBJ2-7, with D possibly TRBD1 on 5 matching bases. The CDR3 is 15 residues long. The germline gives CDR1 SGHRS, CDR2 YFSETQ. The V end was cut by 0 bases, the J end by 3 bases, with 13 bases between. The CDR3 DNA follows: TGCGCCAGCAGCTTGGAGCCAGGGCGGTACTACGAGCAGTACTTC. It translates to CASSLEPGRYYEQYF.

The V call is TRBV28, the J call TRBJ2-3; TRBD2 aligns across 10 bases. The V segment lost 1 base and the J segment 2 bases; nucleotides outside the gene matches: 3. Looked up from germline, CDR1 is MDHEN and CDR2 is SYDVKM. This CDR3 comprises 16 residues. The CDR3 nucleotides read TGTGCCAGCAGTTTATTAGCGGGAGGCAACACAGATACGCAGTATTTT. As protein: CASSLLAGGNTDTQYF.

This clonotype was counted only a few times. J is TRBJ2-3 and V is TRBV4-1; TRBD2 agrees at 8 bases. J gave up 0 bases and V 2 bases, and 10 bases lay outside the gene matches. This CDR3 is built from 18 residues. The germline V gene has CDR1 MGHRA and CDR2 YSYEKL. The DNA for the CDR3 is TGCGCCAGCAGCCAAACAGCAGCACTAGCGGCTAGCACAGATACGCAGTATTTT. It yields the protein CASSQTAALAASTDTQYF.

This clonotype showed up many times. J is TRBJ1-2 and V is TRBV20-1; a weak D match, TRBD1 (6 bases). In germline, CDR1 is DFQATT, CDR2 SNEGSKA (reference sequence). The CDR3 is made up of 11 amino acids. Trimming cost V 6 bases and J 7 bases, with 12 bases left between them. The CDR3 nucleotides are TGCAGTGCGGACAGTATGGCTGGCTACACCTTC. It specifies CSADSMAGYTF.

This sequence joins TRBV29-1 and TRBJ2-7; 9 bases map to TRBD1. The CDR3 spans 14 residues. Germline loops: CDR1 SQVTM, CDR2 ANQGSEA. CDR3 protein: CRTAPYRGLYEQYF. The CDR3 DNA sequence: TGCCGTACTGCCCCTTACAGGGGGCTGTACGAGCAGTACTTC.

To note about this clonotype: A junction end diverges from the germline sequence, so it may reflect a read error. The V gene is TRBV20-1, the J gene TRBJ2-1, with D maybe TRBD1 (6 bases). CDR3 length: 11 amino acids. Germline V lookup: CDR1 DFQATT, CDR2 SNEGSKA (reference sequence). CDR3 protein: CSARDWDKFSF. The CDR3 coding sequence is TGCAGTGCTAGAGATTGGGACAAGTTCAGCTTC.

This chain joins TRBV28 and TRBJ2-3; 8 bases are a match to TRBD2. The trim removed 5 bases at V and 4 bases at J, leaving 8 bases unmatched. CDR3 size: 15 residues. Germline-derived CDR1 and CDR2 are MDHEN and SYDVKM. CDR3 in DNA: TGTGCCAGCAGTCTACTAGCGGCCGGGCCAGATACGCAGTATTTT. It specifies CASSLLAAGPDTQYF.

This clonotype has more than one count but fewer than ten. This chain uses TRBV4-3 with TRBJ1-6, with 8 bases that match TRBD1. CDR3 size: 17 residues. V dropped 0 bases and J dropped 7; count of bases not matched to a gene: 8. In germline, CDR1 is LGHNA, CDR2 YSLEER. Here the CDR3 DNA reads TGCGCCAGCAGCCAAGATGAGACAGGGGAGGACAATTCACCCCTCCACTTT. Protein product: CASSQDETGEDNSPLHF.

The gene calls are TRBV7-4 and TRBJ2-7, with 7 bases fitting TRBD2. Germline V gene lookup returns CDR1 SGHVT and CDR2 SQSDAQ. The trim removed 0 bases at V and 2 bases at J, leaving 10 bases unmatched. The CDR3 loop spans 17 amino acids. CDR3 in amino acids: CASSLAASGRPPYEQYF. The CDR3 region has the DNA TGTGCCAGCAGCTTAGCGGCTAGCGGAAGACCTCCCTACGAGCAGTACTTC.

This CDR3 is CASSLTLAGNNEQFF. The CDR3 DNA reads TGTGCCAGCAGCTTAACACTAGCGGGAAACAATGAGCAGTTCTTC. The chain carries TRBV11-2 and TRBJ2-1; 10 bases fit TRBD2. Germline CDR1 SGHAT, CDR2 FQNNGV. The trim removed 2 bases at V and 5 bases at J, leaving 3 bases unmatched. The CDR3 extends over 15 amino acids.

The chain joins TRBV27 to TRBJ1-1; D gene uncertain. Germline lookup yields CDR1 MNHEY and CDR2 SMNVEV (reference sequence). The V end lost 4 bases, the J end lost 0 bases, and 9 bases lay between the germline ends. The CDR3 spans 14 residues. The CDR3 DNA reads TGTGCCAGCAGTTCATCGATGATGAACACTGAAGCTTTCTTT. Translated: CASSSSMMNTEAFF.

A few counts support this clonotype. This chain links TRBV7-6 with TRBJ2-2; TRBD1 is a possible D gene (6 bases). This CDR3 region has 16 residues. Deletions cut 3 bases from V and 2 bases from J, with 13 bases between. Germline CDR1 reads SGHVS; CDR2 reads FNYEAQ. The CDR3 DNA follows: TGTGCCAGCAGCTTGGGGGCACGGTTAAACACCGGGGAGCTGTTTTTT. Its translation: CASSLGARLNTGELFF.